What follows describes a single T cell receptor beta chain. What it binds is unknown. This table comes from immunoSEQ multiplex PCR, and its TCRdb copy is limited to in-frame clones, with some not included. The sample shows tens of thousands of clones, 90% to 97% of them seen only once. The CDR3 has 17 amino acids. V was pared by 0 bases and J by 3 bases, with 10 bases of the junction left unmatched. Germline values: CDR1 MGHRA, CDR2 YSYEKL. This sample was included in a study of human thymus T cells. Thymus specimens were resections from corrective heart surgery. Study conclusions and caveats: What related research reported was that thymic repertoires overlapped highly among unrelated individuals.

The chain combines TRBV4-1 with TRBJ2-7; 8 positions match TRBD1. The source of this sequence is a boy in the first two years of life with a congenital heart defect but otherwise immunologically healthy. Sequences were obtained from thymus tissue. CDR3 region: CASSQDGRQGRDYEQYF. The CDR3 DNA is TGCGCCAGCAGCCAAGACGGCCGACAGGGGAGAGACTACGAGCAGTACTTC.